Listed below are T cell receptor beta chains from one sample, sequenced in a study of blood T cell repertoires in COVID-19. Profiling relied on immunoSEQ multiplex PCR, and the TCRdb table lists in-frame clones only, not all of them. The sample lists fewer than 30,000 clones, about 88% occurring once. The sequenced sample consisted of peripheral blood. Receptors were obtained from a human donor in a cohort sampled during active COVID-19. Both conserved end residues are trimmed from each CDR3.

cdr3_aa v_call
ASSSPGQGNEKLF TRBV5-4
ASSQVSGGPLGQY TRBV14
ASSWGGGSQETQY TRBV9
ASSRPGQVHNEQF TRBV6-5
ASSLIAVYQETQY TRBV28
ASSQDAGNYGYT TRBV4-2
ASSLGLAGRQETQY TRBV7-8
ASSQDGTGNSPLH TRBV4-2
ASSAGERSYEETQY TRBV5-1
ASSLGTTYEQY TRBV3-1/TRBV3-2
AWSDKSVGTYEQY TRBV30
AWTRDRSQETQY TRBV30
SASFGGGGAMIEQY TRBV20-1
AGSEAGGVVGYT TRBV7-9
ASTRRATNEKLF TRBV6-6
ASSLQTGTSVYEQY TRBV7-8
ASSYNSYNEQF TRBV6-5
ASSQKGDSGGLAKNIQY TRBV4-1
ASIYAGTQY TRBV6-5
ASSLSPRTSGGTDTQY TRBV5-1
ASGGTPGGVETQY TRBV27
ASSESVLLNSPLH TRBV6-1
ASSGVGRGGDRYEQY TRBV7-2
ASSPFQFYAYNEQF TRBV6-2/TRBV6-3
ASSLVQVNTEAF TRBV5-1
ASSSGQARAIY TRBV6-5
ASSLAATGGETQY TRBV5-4
AISEVQNEQF TRBV10-3
ASRRYPQGNTGELF TRBV7-2
ASSPHALLSGRNEQF TRBV27
ASSLVPTSGLAYEQY TRBV7-9
ASRAAYSNQPQH TRBV2
ASSQGGQGMGNTIY TRBV3-1/TRBV3-2
ASSSGGSFHEQF TRBV12-5
ASSKLAGGLYEQY TRBV27
ASSYGRDETQY TRBV28
ASSEGASGSWGLKNIQY TRBV6-1
ASSSIQGIETQY TRBV5-6
ASSFFRPGAFNEKLF TRBV5-8
ASRSGSAANEKLF TRBV5-1
ASSFIRPTGENNEQF TRBV19
ASSLSPPGGAAGEKLF TRBV5-5
ASSYTGIKQY TRBV6-2/TRBV6-3
ASNWAVQSYEQY TRBV7-2
ASSSTRTGGVTEAF TRBV13
AWTMGLAVGNEQF TRBV30
ASSENKKAF TRBV2
ASSERQANVLT TRBV2
ASSPDVAGLSYEQY TRBV9
ASSYGVLSTDTQY TRBV6-2/TRBV6-3
ATSRDASDTQY TRBV15